These 14 T cell receptor beta chains came from one sample sequenced in a study of regulatory T cells in long-lasting Graves disease. Investigators prepared the TCR beta libraries by applying iRepertoire HTBI primers and Arm-PCR of CDR3 regions. A single record per CDR3 protein comes from TCRdb applying MiXCR to the multiplex PCR reads. The table records 500,000 or so distinct CDR3 sequences, roughly 17% of them present only once. Time point indicated: newly diagnosed GD, antithyroid drugs for less than 3 months. There was RNA extracted from PBMCs, and the TCR library was made from it. The sample also formed part of further work on T cells in Graves' hyperthyroidism and ophthalmopathy.

Specimen: peripheral blood mononuclear cells (PBMCs), collected at new diagnosis, from a patient treated with antithyroid drugs. These receptors were taken from a middle-aged man with Graves disease.

The V gene is TRBV5-5, the J gene TRBJ2-1, with 7 bases identical to TRBD2. V shed 0 bases and J 6 bases; nucleotides not matched to a gene: 9. This CDR3 has 16 residues. Germline V gene lookup returns CDR1 SGHKS and CDR2 YYEKEE (reference sequence). The CDR3 bases are TGTGCCAGCAGCTTGGTTGCGGGAGTGTTTTTCAATGAGCAGTTCTTC. This encodes CASSLVAGVFFNEQFF.

This clonotype was seen many times. This sequence joins TRBV11-1 and TRBJ2-5; no definite D call. The CDR3 loop spans 14 amino acids. V gave up 2 bases and J gave up 1 base, with 8 bases separating them. From germline, CDR1 is SGHAT and CDR2 FQDESV (reference sequence). Written as DNA, the CDR3 is TGTGCCAGCAGCTTAATCAGTATCCAAGAGACCCAGTACTTC. This sequence encodes CASSLISIQETQYF. Variable domain in full (rest from reference TRBV11-1 and TRBJ2-5): EAEVAQSPRYKITEKSQAVAFWCDPISGHATLYWYRQILGQGPELLVQFQDESVVDDSQLPKDRFSAERLKGVDSTLKIQPAELGDSAMYLCASSLISIQETQYFGPGTRLLVL.

The chain carries TRBV7-3 and TRBJ2-1, with 7 positions matching TRBD2. The CDR3 sequence is 15 residues long. From germline, CDR1 is SGHTA and CDR2 FQGTGA. V lost 5 bases and J lost 0; bases outside the gene matches: 4. CDR3: CASSLGGFSYNEQFF. The CDR3 DNA reads as TGTGCCAGCAGCCTGGGGGGGTTCTCCTACAATGAGCAGTTCTTC.

V and J are TRBV6-1 and TRBJ2-2; 8 bases agree with TRBD1. From germline, CDR1 is MNHNS and CDR2 SASEGT. V shed 7 bases, J shed 1 base, and the junction held 8 bases outside the gene matches. The CDR3 has 16 amino acids. The chain's CDR3 is CASIPGQAVNTGELFF. CDR3 bases: TGTGCCAGCATCCCGGGACAGGCGGTGAACACCGGGGAGCTGTTTTTT.

This clonotype was recorded at least ten times. This chain links TRBV10-1 with TRBJ2-1; D is possibly TRBD1 or TRBD2 (6 bases each). The V end lost 0 bases, the J end lost 4 bases, and 13 bases lay between the germline ends. CDR1 is WNHNN and CDR2 is SYGVQD in the germline V gene (reference sequence). The CDR3 loop spans 16 amino acids. The CDR3 spells CASSESRTGAYNEQFF. In DNA form, the CDR3 reads TGCGCCAGCAGTGAGTCGAGGACGGGGGCTTACAATGAGCAGTTCTTC.

This clonotype was detected a few times. The rearrangement uses TRBV11-2 and TRBJ2-1; possibly TRBD2 for D (5 bases). With 4 bases removed from V and 0 bases from J, the gap between germline ends came to 19 bases. The germline V gene has CDR1 SGHAT and CDR2 FQNNGV. This CDR3 contains 18 residues. CDR3 nucleotides: TGTGCCAGCAGCTCCCCCTTCGCCGGTGGGAGCTCCTACAATGAGCAGTTCTTC. It encodes CASSSPFAGGSSYNEQFF.

This clonotype was observed many times. The V call is TRBV28, the J call TRBJ1-2; no clear D gene. V was pared by 6 bases and J by 4 bases, with 12 bases between. Germline CDR1 and CDR2: MDHEN and SYDVKM. This CDR3 comprises 13 residues. The CDR3 bases are TGTGCCAGCAGCACGGCCCCATCCTATGGCTACACCTTC. Its translation: CASSTAPSYGYTF.

Worth noting for this clonotype: Just one base apart from a much larger clone, this may be a read error. This chain uses TRBV6-2 or TRBV6-3 with TRBJ2-1, with D possibly TRBD1 on 5 matching bases. CDR1 and CDR2 from the germline V gene are MNHEY and SVGEGT. The CDR3 runs to 14 residues. V lost 5 bases to trimming and J lost 7 bases, with 15 bases between them. CDR3 amino acids: CASSHQGQLNEQFF. CDR3 DNA sequence: TGTGCCAGCAGTCACCAGGGTCAGTTGAATGAGCAGTTCTTC.

This clonotype showed up many times. The V call is TRBV7-9, the J call TRBJ2-1; 13 bases align to TRBD2. The CDR3 is 17 amino acids. After removal of 4 bases from V and 0 bases from J, the junction contained 3 bases not matched to a gene. From germline, CDR1 is SEHNR and CDR2 FQNEAQ (reference sequence). The CDR3 nucleotides are TGTGCCAGCAGCTACACTAGCGGGAGGGACTCCTACAATGAGCAGTTCTTC. Residues: CASSYTSGRDSYNEQFF. The variable domain in full, completed from reference TRBV7-9 and TRBJ2-1, reads DTGVSQNPRHKITKRGQNVTFRCDPISEHNRLYWYRQTLGQGPEFLTYFQNEAQLEKSRLLSDRFSAERPKGSFSTLEIQRTEQGDSAMYLCASSYTSGRDSYNEQFFGPGTRLTVL.

The table lists this clonotype with many counts. This chain connects TRBV20-1 to TRBJ2-3, with 10 nucleotides matching TRBD2. V dropped 6 bases and J dropped 4; count of bases not matched to a gene: 16. The V gene's germline CDR1 is DFQATT and CDR2 SNEGSKA (reference sequence). There are 17 residues in the CDR3. CDR3 in amino acids: CSADSRASGSPADTQYF. In nucleotides, the CDR3 is TGCAGTGCCGACTCGAGGGCTAGCGGGAGCCCAGCAGATACGCAGTATTTT.

This clonotype was seen repeatedly, ten times or more. The V gene is TRBV28, the J gene TRBJ2-1; 7 bases map to TRBD1. With V trimmed by 6 bases and J by 14 bases, 10 bases remained unmatched. This CDR3 has 12 residues. Germline V gene sequence: CDR1 MDHEN, CDR2 SYDVKM. CDR3 nucleotide sequence: TGTGCCAGCAGCCAAACGACCCAGGGGGAGTTCTTC. Translating it yields CASSQTTQGEFF. The variable domain in full, with the rest retrieved from reference TRBV28 and TRBJ2-1, is DVKVTQSSRYLVKRTGEKVFLECVQDMDHENMFWYRQDPGLGLRLIYFSYDVKMKEKGDIPEGYSVSREKKERFSLILESASTNQTSMYLCASSQTTQGEFFGPGTRLTVL.

This clonotype was seen a handful of times. The V and J genes are TRBV7-9 and TRBJ2-3; maybe TRBD2 (6 bases). Germline V gene data show CDR1 as SEHNR and CDR2 as FQNEAQ (reference sequence). V lost 2 bases and J lost 4, with 13 bases in between. The CDR3 runs 15 residues. As DNA, the CDR3 is TGTGCCAGCAGCTTAAATAGCGGAGCGGCAGATACGCAGTATTTT. It specifies CASSLNSGAADTQYF.

This clonotype has more than one count but fewer than ten. Being one base from a much bigger clone, this may be a read error. The genes are TRBV2 and TRBJ2-3; 7 bases fit TRBD2. There are 18 residues in the CDR3. The junction had 15 bases not matched to a gene; V was cut back by 4 bases and J by 2 bases. From germline, CDR1 is SNHLY and CDR2 FYNNEI. The CDR3 protein is CASSAVGPAGPNTDTQYF. In DNA, the CDR3 is TGTGCCAGCAGTGCCGTGGGACCAGCGGGACCTAACACAGATACGCAGTATTTT.

A note on this clonotype: This may stem from a read error, because a much larger clone lies one nucleotide away. This chain connects TRBV27 to TRBJ2-3; perhaps D is TRBD1 or TRBD2 (7 bases each). CDR1 is MNHEY and CDR2 is SMNVEV in the germline V gene (reference sequence). CDR3 length equals 13 residues. V was clipped by 5 bases and J by 10 bases, with 16 bases between them. Here the CDR3 reads CASSLRAGGAQYF. The CDR3 nucleotides read TGTGCCAGCAGTCTCCGGGCAGGGGGGGCGCAGTATTTT.